This T cell receptor beta chain was identified during a study of blood T cells in healthy people across ages (dated by TCRdb to about 2015). Regarding the research as a whole: In model experiments, template switching captured about one uniquely barcoded TCR beta cDNA molecule for every two T cells. Using deep sequencing normalized with unique cDNA molecular identifiers, the study measured how TCR beta repertoire diversity changes with age. The donors were divided into four age groups: young (average around 16 years), middle-aged (approximately 42), aged (approximately 59) and long-lived (roughly 82). To avoid experimental bias, donors of different ages were randomly spread across the sequencing lanes. Two additional independent replicas of 1 million unique cDNA reads from the same blood draw were analyzed for two donors (one aged 18 to 30 and one aged 80 or older). Findings and caveats that apply to the study as a whole: The long-lived group showed more naive CD4+ T cells, fewer expanded clones and increased TCR diversity than the aged group, suggesting age selection. Since profiling was done on bulk unsorted PBMCs, naive and antigen-experienced compartments could not be conclusively compared. Because donor CMV infection status was unknown, age-related changes in expanded clonotypes were potentially confounded. As age increased, observed TCR beta diversity per million T cells dropped in a roughly linear way, and a significant reduction was already evident by age roughly 40. There was a strong correlation between observed TCR beta diversity and the percentage of naive T cells measured by flow cytometry. Estimates of total diversity based on one million sequenced T cells were considered lower bounds and underestimates.

Systemically healthy Caucasian individuals from Russia, approximately 39 in total and aged about 6 to 100 years, were included as donors. Approximately 9 milliliters of peripheral blood were collected from each donor into EDTA-treated Vacutainer tubes. Ficoll-Paque density-gradient centrifugation was used to isolate PBMCs, with at least 7 million per sample. Trizol reagent was used to extract total RNA from the PBMCs, yielding at least 6 micrograms per sample. The percentages of naive CD45RAhigh/CD27high T cells were determined by flow cytometry on a PBMC aliquot from every donor. There are a few counts of this clonotype. It has no known antigen specificity. Base qualities are not at hand, and no much larger clone is one base apart. CDR1 and CDR2 are read off the germline V gene as SGHTA and FQGNSA. There are 16 amino acids in the CDR3, from cysteine to phenylalanine inclusive. Of all the DNA, just the CDR3 is kept, 48 bases in frame from base 1. V and J are truncated by 1 base and 13 bases respectively, leaving an intervening sequence of 25 bases.

Libraries were made using 5' RACE. The second PCR ran for roughly 7 to 12 cycles and used a J-beta primer mix along with a sample-barcoded 5' primer. A template-switch 5' adaptor carrying 12 random nucleotides introduced a unique molecular identifier onto each TCR beta cDNA molecule. Each sample yielded at least 2.5 million CDR3-containing paired-end reads. The Mint cDNA synthesis kit, primed by a TRBC-specific oligonucleotide, was used to synthesize first-strand cDNA from all RNA. All cDNA was treated with uracil-DNA glycosylase and then went through a first 18-cycle PCR with the universal primers M1SS and BC2_uni_R. The authors' pipeline ran thus. Normalization of each sample was performed by random selection of 1 million high-quality reads, each carrying a distinct molecular identifier. Reads sharing molecular identifiers were discarded rather than binned into consensus sequences. CDR3 identification, clonotype clustering and error correction used MiTCR with a Q25 quality threshold and the strictest error-elimination algorithm. A nonparametric unseen species model using Euler transformation provided a lower-bound estimate of total TCR beta diversity. TCRdb took the public reads, trimmed them with fastp at Q25, ran MiXCR for clone calling and kept in-frame beta chains. Rows with one shared CDR3 protein collapse into an entry with the most common genes and DNA. TCRdb, not the authors, supplied the V and J calls. A total of around 1,900,000 distinct CDR3 sequences appear in this sample, roughly two fifths of them only once. The ten largest clones capture 20% to 25% of the sample.

The chain links TRBV7-2 with TRBJ1-2; the D region possibly corresponds to TRBD1 (6 bases align). This TCR was sampled from a human donor in good health. Sample: blood. Here is the DNA: TGTGCCAGCAGCTTAGATTGGGGGGGCCAGGTCCGCGGTGTCACCTTC. It specifies CASSLDWGGQVRGVTF.